The subject of this entry is one T cell receptor (beta chain). This sample is part of a study of blood T cell repertoires in COVID-19. A Seattle source enrolled patients during active infection and followed them longitudinally. The CDR3 length is 11 residues. V was shortened by 7 bases and J by 7 bases, with 7 bases between the two germline ends. The germline CDR1 and CDR2 sequences are KGHDR and SFDVKD. Sequenced by immunoSEQ multiplex PCR; TCRdb stores in-frame clones only, minus some. The table lists under 250,000 clones, around 88% of them singletons. The specimen sequenced was peripheral blood. The TCR was taken from a woman in her thirties with COVID-19, enrolled during active disease. This rearrangement joins TRBV24-1 to TRBJ2-1, with D uncertain. The CDR3 is CATRGANEQFF. In DNA form, the CDR3 reads TGTGCCACCAGGGGCGCGAATGAGCAGTTCTTC.